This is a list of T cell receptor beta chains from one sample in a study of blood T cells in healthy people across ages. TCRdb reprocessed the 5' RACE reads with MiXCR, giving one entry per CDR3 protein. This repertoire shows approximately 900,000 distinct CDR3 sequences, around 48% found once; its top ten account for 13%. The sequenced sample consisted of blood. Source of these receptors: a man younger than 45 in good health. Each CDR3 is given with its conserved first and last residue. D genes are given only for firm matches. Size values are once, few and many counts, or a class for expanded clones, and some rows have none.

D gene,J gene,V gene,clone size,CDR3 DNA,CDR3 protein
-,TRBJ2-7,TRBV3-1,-,TGTGCCAGCAGCCAAGATGTCAGCTTCTCCTACGAGCAGTACTTC,CASSQDVSFSYEQYF
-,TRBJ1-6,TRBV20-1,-,TGCAGTGCTAGAGATTTCGGAAATTCACCCCTCCACTTT,CSARDFGNSPLHF
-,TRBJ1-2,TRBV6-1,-,TGTGCCAGCAGTGAAGCAGCCCAGTTCGACTATGGCTACACCTTC,CASSEAAQFDYGYTF
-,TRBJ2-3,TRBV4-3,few,TGCGCCAGCAGCCGCACCACGGGCCAGGGCCAGACAGATACGCAGTATTTT,CASSRTTGQGQTDTQYF
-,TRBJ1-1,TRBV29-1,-,TGCAGCGTTGAAGGCGGGGCTCCACAGGCTTTCTTT,CSVEGGAPQAFF
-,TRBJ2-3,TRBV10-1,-,TGCGCCAGCAGCCCAAGGGACGGCCCCACATCGGAAGATACGCAGTATTTT,CASSPRDGPTSEDTQYF
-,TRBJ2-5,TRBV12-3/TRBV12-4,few,TGTGCCAGCAGTTTCTTAGGACACTTAATTCGAGGGGAGACCCAGTACTTC,CASSFLGHLIRGETQYF
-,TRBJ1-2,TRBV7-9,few,TGTGCCAGCAGCTTAGCAGTTAGATACGATGGCTACACCTTC,CASSLAVRYDGYTF
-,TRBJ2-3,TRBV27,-,TGTGCCAGCAGGGGATTGCTGGGCACAGATACGCAGTATTTT,CASRGLLGTDTQYF
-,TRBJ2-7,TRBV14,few,TGTGCCAGCAGCCTGACGACTAGTTTCTCCTACGAGCAGTACTTC,CASSLTTSFSYEQYF
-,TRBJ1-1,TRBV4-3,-,TGCGCCAGCAGCCCCCATTTGGGCACTGAAGCTTTCTTT,CASSPHLGTEAFF
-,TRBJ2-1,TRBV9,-,TGTGCCAGCAGCTTCGCCCCAATCTCCTACAATGAGCAGTTCTTC,CASSFAPISYNEQFF
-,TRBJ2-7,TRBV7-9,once,TGTGCCAGCAGCTTGGTCCCTACCTACGAGCAGTACTTC,CASSLVPTYEQYF
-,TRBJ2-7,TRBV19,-,TGTGCCAGTAGTATAAAGCGGGCCGACTACGAGCAGTACTTC,CASSIKRADYEQYF
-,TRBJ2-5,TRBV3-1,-,TGTGCCAGCAGCCGTCACCCCACCCAGTACTTC,CASSRHPTQYF
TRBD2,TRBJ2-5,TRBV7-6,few,TGTGCCAGCAGCACGGGACTAGCGCCTCAAGAGACCCAGTACTTC,CASSTGLAPQETQYF
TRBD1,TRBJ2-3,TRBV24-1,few,TGTGCCACCAGTGAATACAGGGGGCGAAGCACAGATACGCAGTATTTT,CATSEYRGRSTDTQYF
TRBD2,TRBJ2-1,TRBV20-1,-,TGCAGTGCTAGACCGGAAGCGGGGGGGTACAATGAGCAGTTCTTC,CSARPEAGGYNEQFF
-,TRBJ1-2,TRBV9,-,TGTGCCAGCAGCTCAAGAGACACTAACTATGGCTACACCTTC,CASSSRDTNYGYTF
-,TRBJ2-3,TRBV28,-,-,CASGLRAGGHTDTQYF
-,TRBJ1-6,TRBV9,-,TGTGCCAGCAGCCCCTCCCTCGGGGACTCGGATAATTCACCCCTCCACTTT,CASSPSLGDSDNSPLHF
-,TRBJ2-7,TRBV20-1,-,TGCAGTGCTAGAGATTCGGTCAGGGGGGCCTACGAGCAGTACTTC,CSARDSVRGAYEQYF
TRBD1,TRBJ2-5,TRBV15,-,TGTGCCACCAGCAGAGATTTGACAGGGGGCGAAGAGACCCAGTACTTC,CATSRDLTGGEETQYF
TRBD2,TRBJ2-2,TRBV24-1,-,TGTGCCACCAGTGATGACCTAGCGGGGGCGACCGGGGAGCTGTTTTTT,CATSDDLAGATGELFF
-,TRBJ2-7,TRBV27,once,TGTGCCAGCAGTTTAAAGGGCGCCGGGACACCACTCTACGAGCAGTACTTC,CASSLKGAGTPLYEQYF
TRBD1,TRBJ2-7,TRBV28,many,TGTGCCAGCAGTCCACGGGACAGAGACTACGAGCAGTACTTC,CASSPRDRDYEQYF
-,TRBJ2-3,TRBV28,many,TGTGCCAGCAGTTTAGATGGGTCAGATACGCAGTATTTT,CASSLDGSDTQYF
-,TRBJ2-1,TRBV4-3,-,TGCGCCAGCAGTCAAGATGGGGGGGGGCCAGATGGTGAGCAGTTCTTC,CASSQDGGGPDGEQFF
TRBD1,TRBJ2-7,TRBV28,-,TGTGCCAGCAGTTATCGGGACAGGGCCACCTACGAGCAGTACTTC,CASSYRDRATYEQYF
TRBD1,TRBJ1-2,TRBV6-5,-,TGTGCCAGCAGTTACAGACAGGGCGGCGGCTACACCTTC,CASSYRQGGGYTF
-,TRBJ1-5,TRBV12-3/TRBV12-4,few,TGTGCCAGCAGTTTGGTAGGGAGGTATCAGCCCCAGCATTTT,CASSLVGRYQPQHF
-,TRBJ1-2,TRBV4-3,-,TGCGCCAGCAGCCAAGACACGTATACGGATGGCTACACCTTC,CASSQDTYTDGYTF
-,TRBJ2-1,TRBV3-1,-,TGTGCCAGCAGCCAAGCTTATAGGGGTCACGGCAATGAGCAGTTCTTC,CASSQAYRGHGNEQFF
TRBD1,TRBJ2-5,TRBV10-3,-,TGTGCCATCAGTCTCGGACAGGGAACCGTAAATGAGCAGTACTTC,CAISLGQGTVNEQYF
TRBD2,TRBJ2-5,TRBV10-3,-,TGTGCCATCAGTGAGTCGCCTAGCGGTCCCCAAGAGACCCAGTACTTC,CAISESPSGPQETQYF
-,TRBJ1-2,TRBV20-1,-,TGCAGTGCGCCGGACGGGGGAAGTAACTATGGCTACACCTTC,CSAPDGGSNYGYTF
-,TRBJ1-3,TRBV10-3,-,TGTGCCATCAGTGAGTCCAGGTCCTCTGGAAACACCATATATTTT,CAISESRSSGNTIYF
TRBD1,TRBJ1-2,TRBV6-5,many,TGTGCCAGCAGTCGAGGGGGCGGCTATGGCTACACCTTC,CASSRGGGYGYTF
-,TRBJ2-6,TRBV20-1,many,TGCAGTGCTAGGGATATCTATCAGGGGTCGAAAGGGGCCAACGTCCTGACTTTC,CSARDIYQGSKGANVLTF
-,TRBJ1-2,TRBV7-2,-,TGTGCCAGCAGCTTAAAGGTTGGGGGGCCCTATGGCTACACCTTC,CASSLKVGGPYGYTF